This TCR beta chain was found in a study of beta chain features in type 1 diabetes. The V gene end was trimmed by 4 bases and the J gene end by 0 bases; junction bases not matched to a gene: 12. The CDR3 runs 17 residues. The germline CDR1 and CDR2 sequences are SGHNT and YYREEE (reference sequence). This clone was found a few times. No antigen is known for it. Study-level points and caveats: The influence of HLA type on TCRB rearrangement stayed undetermined.

Since all of the isolated RNA was reverse transcribed, expressed TCRB transcripts were what got sequenced. Clones were sequenced by immunoSEQ multiplex PCR, and TCRdb holds only the in-frame ones, with some missing. Of over 700,000 clones listed, 15% to 20% are singletons. Only one heparinised blood draw was taken per donor, and its volume averaged about 120 mL. The authors sorted CD4+ naive, central memory, regulatory and stem cell-like memory cells via CD45RO/CCR7/CD25/CD127/CD95/CD27. Each sorted population was over 95% pure. The chain couples TRBV5-4 to TRBJ2-5; 7 nucleotides match TRBD2. Input material: naive CD4+ T cells from blood. The sequence was collected from a woman between 18 and 29 years old in good health. CDR3 loop: CASSQGPMGGNQETQYF. The CDR3, as DNA: TGTGCCAGCAGCCAGGGTCCTATGGGAGGGAACCAAGAGACCCAGTACTTC.